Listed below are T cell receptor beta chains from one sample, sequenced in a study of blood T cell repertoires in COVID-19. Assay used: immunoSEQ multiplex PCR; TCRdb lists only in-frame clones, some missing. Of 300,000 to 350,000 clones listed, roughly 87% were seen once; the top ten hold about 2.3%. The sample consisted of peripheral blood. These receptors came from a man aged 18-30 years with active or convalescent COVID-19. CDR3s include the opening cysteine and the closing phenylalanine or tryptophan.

CDR3 protein: CASSLLDSFNNQPQHF; V gene: TRBV18
CDR3 protein: CASSRVGGDTQYF; V gene: TRBV6-2/TRBV6-3
CDR3 protein: CASSGGQGPNYEQYF; V gene: TRBV9
CDR3 protein: CASSLSDEQYF; V gene: TRBV7-9
CDR3 protein: CASSVILGQDEAFF; V gene: TRBV2
CDR3 protein: CASSEQGARSNEQFF; V gene: TRBV9
CDR3 protein: CASSQGQTNTEAFF; V gene: TRBV6-4
CDR3 protein: CATSDPGTGTTQYF; V gene: TRBV24-1
CDR3 protein: CASSHEGTAGNTIYF; V gene: TRBV3-1/TRBV3-2
CDR3 protein: CASRRRLVANEKLFF; V gene: TRBV28
CDR3 protein: CASSLPGGVGYTGELFF; V gene: TRBV5-6
CDR3 protein: CASSLGLYGYTF; V gene: TRBV5-1
CDR3 protein: CASSQSTDPSFTQYF; V gene: TRBV4-1
CDR3 protein: CASSPGFALQETQYF; V gene: TRBV11-2
CDR3 protein: CASSLTMNTEAFF; V gene: TRBV27
CDR3 protein: CASSPASDIYLNTGELFF; V gene: TRBV5-6
CDR3 protein: CASNGRDSYEQYF; V gene: TRBV27
CDR3 protein: CASSYGDQGDTEAFF; V gene: TRBV6-5
CDR3 protein: CAISASVTGANYGYTF; V gene: TRBV10-3
CDR3 protein: CASSLGGRGYEQYF; V gene: TRBV11-2
CDR3 protein: CASADREGWGKLFF; V gene: TRBV11-2
CDR3 protein: CASRGQGATEAFF; V gene: TRBV11-2
CDR3 protein: CASSFWVTGKETQYF; V gene: TRBV5-1
CDR3 protein: CASSLALAGPSELDEQYF; V gene: TRBV5-1
CDR3 protein: CASSSRGDPDTQYF; V gene: TRBV11-3
CDR3 protein: CASSLDSNTEAFF; V gene: TRBV7-3
CDR3 protein: CASSFWNSWRLAVYGSYNEQFF; V gene: TRBV28
CDR3 protein: CASSFGYEQYF; V gene: TRBV12-3/TRBV12-4